These T cell receptor beta chains were read from a single sample in a study of beta chain features in type 1 diabetes. Profiling relied on immunoSEQ multiplex PCR, and the TCRdb table lists in-frame clones only, not all of them. The data contain roughly 130,000 clones, roughly 15% of them singletons. The sequencing sample was made of central memory CD4+ T cells from blood. These receptors originate from a man aged 25 to 40 with type 1 diabetes. CDR3s leave out the opening cysteine and the closing phenylalanine or tryptophan. Clone sizes are given selectively: once, few, many, or a class where the clone is expanded.

abundance	v_gene	CDR3aa
.	TRBV7-2	ASSLFSPNGNIQY
.	TRBV6-5	ASSRAGLAAPEQF
few	TRBV7-3	ASSLGPKETQY
few	TRBV7-2	ASSQGGEETQY
many	TRBV7-2	ASTPGGRTLYEQY
.	TRBV5-4	ASSRMTGQETQY
.	TRBV2	ASSEDRDQPQH
few	TRBV30	AWSGRTDKWPQH
.	TRBV29-1	SAGTGTETQY
.	TRBV7-8	ASSITQGYEQY
.	TRBV9	ASSPRTGTYNEQF
.	TRBV5-1	ASSFASDSQETQY
.	TRBV7-7	ASSQQQGTETQY
few	TRBV2	ASRGQASSSGELF
.	TRBV6-6	ASNPIGLNSYEQY
few	TRBV4-3	ASSQDSDRNNSPLH
once	TRBV11-2	ASSPRPYEQY
few	TRBV4-3	ASSQEVRASGYYNEQF
few	TRBV25-1	ASSRQGGSYEQY
.	TRBV2	ASSEHRTASSGANVLT
few	TRBV21-1	ASSKAGLWGDEQF
.	TRBV6-1	ASSDGSWYQETQY
few	TRBV7-2	ASSPGQGYGELF
.	TRBV7-2	ASSLFPPSTEAF
few	TRBV11-2	ASSLGVRAREQY
few	TRBV15	ATRLEGRSYEQY
few	TRBV30	AWSVRRASGSYEQY
few	TRBV6-6	ASSYVADTQY
.	TRBV7-9	ASSLAKRLAGKQETQY
few	TRBV11-2	ASSWRDTTDTQY
few	TRBV7-2	ASSLEQGREKLF
.	TRBV7-2	ASSLDNGYT
.	TRBV27	ASSPLGQGADEQF
.	TRBV6-1	ASSPRDRGLDEQY
many	TRBV7-9	ASSSPVGSEQY
many	TRBV29-1	SAQGPSTEAF
few	TRBV7-2	ASRSPFGGPTDTQY
few	TRBV2	ASQEATAGTQY
.	TRBV11-2	ASSAELDRTITYEQY
.	TRBV29-1	STRSSELEAF
few	TRBV30	AWLPTQRGYGYT
many	TRBV7-9	ASSLGQPDQPQH
few	TRBV19	ASSMLEGQETQY
.	TRBV5-1	ASSSDGTAGNTIY
.	TRBV7-2	ASSSKVRSGYNEQF
few	TRBV4-2	ASSQAPDRHYGYT
few	TRBV9	ASSARDPSTDTQY
.	TRBV19	ASSPSGGKETQY